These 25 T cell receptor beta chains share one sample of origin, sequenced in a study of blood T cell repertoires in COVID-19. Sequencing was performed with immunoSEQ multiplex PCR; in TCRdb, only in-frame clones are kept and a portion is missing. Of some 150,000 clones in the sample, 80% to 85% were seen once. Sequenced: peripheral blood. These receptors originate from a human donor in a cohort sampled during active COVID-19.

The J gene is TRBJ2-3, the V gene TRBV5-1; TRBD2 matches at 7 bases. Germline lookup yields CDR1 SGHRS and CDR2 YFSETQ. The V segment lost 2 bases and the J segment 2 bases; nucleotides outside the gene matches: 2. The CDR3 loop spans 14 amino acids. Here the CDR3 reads CASSFGTITDTQYF. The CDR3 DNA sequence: TGCGCCAGCAGCTTCGGGACTATCACAGATACGCAGTATTTT.

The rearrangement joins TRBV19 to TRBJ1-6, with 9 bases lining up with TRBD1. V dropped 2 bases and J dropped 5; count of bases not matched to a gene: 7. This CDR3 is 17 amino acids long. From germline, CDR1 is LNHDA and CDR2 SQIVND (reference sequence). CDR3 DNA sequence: TGTGCCAGTAGTATAATAACAGGGGGCTCGAATAATTCACCCCTCCACTTT. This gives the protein CASSIITGGSNNSPLHF.

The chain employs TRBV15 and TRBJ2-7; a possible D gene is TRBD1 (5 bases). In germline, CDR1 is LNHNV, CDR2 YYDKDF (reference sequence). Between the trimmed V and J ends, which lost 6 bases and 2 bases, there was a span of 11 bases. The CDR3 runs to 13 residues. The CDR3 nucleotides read TGTGCCACCAGAGGGGCAGGGACCTACGAGCAGTACTTC. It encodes CATRGAGTYEQYF.

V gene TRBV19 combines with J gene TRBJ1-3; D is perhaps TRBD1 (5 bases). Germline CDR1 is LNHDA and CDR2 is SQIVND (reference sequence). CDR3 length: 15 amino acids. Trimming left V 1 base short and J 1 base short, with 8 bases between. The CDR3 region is CASSIVPGSGNTIYF. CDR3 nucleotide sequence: TGTGCCAGTAGTATAGTGCCAGGGTCTGGAAACACCATATATTTT.

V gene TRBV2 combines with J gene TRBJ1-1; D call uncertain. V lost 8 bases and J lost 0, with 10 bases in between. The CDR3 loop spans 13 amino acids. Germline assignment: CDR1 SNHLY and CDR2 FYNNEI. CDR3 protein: CASVRSLNTEAFF. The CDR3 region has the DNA TGTGCCAGCGTCCGTTCCCTGAACACTGAAGCTTTCTTT. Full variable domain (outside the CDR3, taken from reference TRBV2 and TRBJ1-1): EPEVTQTPSHQVTQMGQEVILRCVPISNHLYFYWYRQILGQKVEFLVSFYNNEISEKSEIFDDQFSVERPDGSNFTLKIRSTKLEDSAMYFCASVRSLNTEAFFGQGTRLTVV.

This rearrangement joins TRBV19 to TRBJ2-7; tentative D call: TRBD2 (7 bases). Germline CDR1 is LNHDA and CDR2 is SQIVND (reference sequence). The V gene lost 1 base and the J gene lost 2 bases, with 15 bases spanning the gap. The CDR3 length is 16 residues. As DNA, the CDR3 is TGTGCCAGTAGTATAGTTGGGGGGGCGGAGACCTACGAGCAGTACTTC. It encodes CASSIVGGAETYEQYF.

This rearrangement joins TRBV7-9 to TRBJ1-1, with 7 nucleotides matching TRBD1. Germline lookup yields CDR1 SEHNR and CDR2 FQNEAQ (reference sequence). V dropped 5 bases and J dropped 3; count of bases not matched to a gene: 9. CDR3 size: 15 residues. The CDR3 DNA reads TGTGCCAGCAGCCTCGGGGACAGCGCTTACACTGAAGCTTTCTTT. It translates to CASSLGDSAYTEAFF. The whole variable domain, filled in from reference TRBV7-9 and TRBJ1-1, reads DTGVSQNPRHKITKRGQNVTFRCDPISEHNRLYWYRQTLGQGPEFLTYFQNEAQLEKSRLLSDRFSAERPKGSFSTLEIQRTEQGDSAMYLCASSLGDSAYTEAFFGQGTRLTVV.

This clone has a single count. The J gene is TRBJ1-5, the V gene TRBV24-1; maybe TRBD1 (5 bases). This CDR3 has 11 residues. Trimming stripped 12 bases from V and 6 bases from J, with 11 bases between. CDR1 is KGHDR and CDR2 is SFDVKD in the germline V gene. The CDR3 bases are TGTGCCTCGGGGGAAACTCAGCCCCAGCATTTT. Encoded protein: CASGETQPQHF.

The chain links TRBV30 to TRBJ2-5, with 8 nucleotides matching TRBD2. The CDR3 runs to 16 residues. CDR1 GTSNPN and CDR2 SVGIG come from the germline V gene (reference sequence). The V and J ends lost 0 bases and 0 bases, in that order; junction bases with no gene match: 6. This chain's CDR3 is CAWSVPAGVYQETQYF. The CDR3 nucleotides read TGTGCCTGGAGTGTTCCAGCGGGGGTGTACCAAGAGACCCAGTACTTC.

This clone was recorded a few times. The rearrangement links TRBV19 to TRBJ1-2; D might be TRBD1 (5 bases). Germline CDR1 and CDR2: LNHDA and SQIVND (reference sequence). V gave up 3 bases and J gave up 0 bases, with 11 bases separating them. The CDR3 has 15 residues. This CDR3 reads CASSMPGLANYGYTF. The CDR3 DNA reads TGTGCCAGTAGTATGCCAGGGCTAGCTAACTATGGCTACACCTTC.

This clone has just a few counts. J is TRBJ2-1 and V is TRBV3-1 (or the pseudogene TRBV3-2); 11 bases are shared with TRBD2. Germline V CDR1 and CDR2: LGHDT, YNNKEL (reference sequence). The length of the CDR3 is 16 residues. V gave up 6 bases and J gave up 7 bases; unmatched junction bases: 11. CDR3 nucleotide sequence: TGTGCCAGCAGGGACTTAGCGGGGGGGCTATTGAATGAGCAGTTCTTC. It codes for CASRDLAGGLLNEQFF.

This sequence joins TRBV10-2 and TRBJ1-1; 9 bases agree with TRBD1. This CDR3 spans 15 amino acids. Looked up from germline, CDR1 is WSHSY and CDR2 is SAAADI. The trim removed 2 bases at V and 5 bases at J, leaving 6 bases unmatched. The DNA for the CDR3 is TGCGCCAGCAGTGAGGGACAGGGGAAGGAGACTGAAGCTTTCTTT. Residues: CASSEGQGKETEAFF.

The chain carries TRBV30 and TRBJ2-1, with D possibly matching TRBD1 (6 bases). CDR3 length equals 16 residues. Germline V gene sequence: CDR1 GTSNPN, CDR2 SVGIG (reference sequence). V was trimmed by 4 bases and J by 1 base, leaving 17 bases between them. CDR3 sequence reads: CAWTKGVVKSYNEQFF. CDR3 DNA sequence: TGTGCCTGGACCAAGGGGGTAGTTAAATCCTACAATGAGCAGTTCTTC.

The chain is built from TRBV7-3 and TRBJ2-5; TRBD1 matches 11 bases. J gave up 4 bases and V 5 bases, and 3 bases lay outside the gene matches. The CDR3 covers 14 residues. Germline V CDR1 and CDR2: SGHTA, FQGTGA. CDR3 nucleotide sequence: TGTGCCAGCAGCGTCGGGACAGGGGGAGAGACCCAGTACTTC. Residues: CASSVGTGGETQYF.

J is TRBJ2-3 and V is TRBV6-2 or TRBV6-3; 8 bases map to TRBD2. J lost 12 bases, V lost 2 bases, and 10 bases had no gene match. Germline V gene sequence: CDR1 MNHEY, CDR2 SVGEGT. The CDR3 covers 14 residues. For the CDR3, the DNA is TGTGCCAGCAGTTACCCCCCGGGGGGGTCCCCCCAGTATTTT. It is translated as CASSYPPGGSPQYF.

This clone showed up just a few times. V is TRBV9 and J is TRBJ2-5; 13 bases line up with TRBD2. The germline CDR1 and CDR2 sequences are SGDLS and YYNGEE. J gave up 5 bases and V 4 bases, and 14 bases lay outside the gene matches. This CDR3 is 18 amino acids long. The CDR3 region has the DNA TGTGCCAGCAGCTCACCCCGGCGGGGGACTAGCGGGGATGAGACCCAGTACTTC. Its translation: CASSSPRRGTSGDETQYF.

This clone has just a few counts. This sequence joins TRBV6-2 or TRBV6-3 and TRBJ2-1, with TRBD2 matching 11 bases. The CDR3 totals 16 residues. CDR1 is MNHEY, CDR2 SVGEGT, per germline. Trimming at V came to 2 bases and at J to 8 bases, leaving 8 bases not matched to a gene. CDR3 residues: CASSYRLAGLADEQFF. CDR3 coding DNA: TGTGCCAGCAGTTACCGACTAGCGGGGCTCGCGGATGAGCAGTTCTTC.

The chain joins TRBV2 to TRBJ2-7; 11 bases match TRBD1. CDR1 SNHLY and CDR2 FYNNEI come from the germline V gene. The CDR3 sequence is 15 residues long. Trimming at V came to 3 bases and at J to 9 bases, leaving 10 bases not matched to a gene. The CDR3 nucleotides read TGTGCCAGCAGTGATCTCCGGGACAGGGGGTATGGGCAGTACTTC. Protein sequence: CASSDLRDRGYGQYF.

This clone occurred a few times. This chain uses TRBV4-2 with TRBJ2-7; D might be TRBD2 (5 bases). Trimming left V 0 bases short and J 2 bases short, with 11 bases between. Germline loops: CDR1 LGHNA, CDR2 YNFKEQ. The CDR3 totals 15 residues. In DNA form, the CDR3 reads TGTGCCAGCAGCCAAGATCTCGGGATTACCTACGAGCAGTACTTC. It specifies CASSQDLGITYEQYF.

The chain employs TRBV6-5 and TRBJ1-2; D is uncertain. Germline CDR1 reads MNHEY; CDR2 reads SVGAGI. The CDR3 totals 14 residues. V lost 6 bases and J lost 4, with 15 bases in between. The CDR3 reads CASRRRESVYGYTF. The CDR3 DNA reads TGTGCCAGCAGGAGGAGGGAGAGCGTCTATGGCTACACCTTC.

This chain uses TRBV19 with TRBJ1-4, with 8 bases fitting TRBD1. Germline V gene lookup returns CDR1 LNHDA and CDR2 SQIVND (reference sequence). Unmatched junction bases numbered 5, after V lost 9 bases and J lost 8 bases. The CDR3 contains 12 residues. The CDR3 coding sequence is TGTGCCAGCCGACAGGGGCGCGAAAAACTGTTTTTT. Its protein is CASRQGREKLFF.

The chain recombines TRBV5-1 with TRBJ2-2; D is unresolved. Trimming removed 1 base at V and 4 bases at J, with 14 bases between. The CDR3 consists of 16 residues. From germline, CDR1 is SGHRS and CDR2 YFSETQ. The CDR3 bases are TGCGCCAGCAGCTTGTTAATGGGTCGAGGCACCGGGGAGCTGTTTTTT. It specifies CASSLLMGRGTGELFF.

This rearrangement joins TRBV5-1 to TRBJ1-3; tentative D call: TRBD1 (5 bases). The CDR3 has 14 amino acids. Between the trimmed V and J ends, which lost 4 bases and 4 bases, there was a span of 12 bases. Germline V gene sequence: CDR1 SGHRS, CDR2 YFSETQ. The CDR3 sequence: CASSPTGGGNTIYF. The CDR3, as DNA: TGCGCCAGCAGCCCAACCGGGGGGGGAAACACCATATATTTT.

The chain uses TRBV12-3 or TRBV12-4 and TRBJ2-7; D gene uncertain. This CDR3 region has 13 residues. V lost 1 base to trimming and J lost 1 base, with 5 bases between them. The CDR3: CASSLGPSYEQYF. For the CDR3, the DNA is TGTGCCAGCAGTTTAGGGCCATCCTACGAGCAGTACTTC.

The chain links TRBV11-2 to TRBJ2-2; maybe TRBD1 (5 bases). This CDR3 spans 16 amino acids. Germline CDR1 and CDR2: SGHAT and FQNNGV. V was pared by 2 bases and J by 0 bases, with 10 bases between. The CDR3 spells CASSLSGSSNTGELFF. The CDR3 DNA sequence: TGTGCCAGCAGCTTATCAGGGTCCTCGAACACCGGGGAGCTGTTTTTT.